The 17 T cell receptor beta chains reported below all come from one sample, sequenced in a study of beta chain features in type 1 diabetes. Expressed TCRB transcripts were sequenced, since all the RNA that had been isolated was reverse transcribed. The table came from immunoSEQ multiplex PCR; TCRdb's copy has only in-frame clones and leaves some out. This table holds around 280,000 clones, approximately 15% found once. Whole-study findings and limits: Shorter TCRB CDR3s, moderately but significantly so, marked every one of the four CD4+ subsets in Type 1 diabetes patients.

No antigen has been identified for these receptors. The sequencing sample was made of naive CD4+ T cells from blood. The receptor set was obtained from a man aged 18 to 30 with type 1 diabetes.

This chain connects TRBV2 to TRBJ2-5, with a weak D call TRBD1 (6 bases). This CDR3 spans 13 amino acids. Trimming removed 8 bases at V and 9 bases at J, with 19 bases between. In germline, CDR1 is SNHLY, CDR2 FYNNEI. This CDR3 is CASHRESLWAQYF. CDR3 DNA sequence: TGTGCCAGCCACAGGGAGTCTTTATGGGCCCAGTACTTC.

The CDR3 region has the DNA TGTGCCAGTCAACAGGGGACCGGCTATGGCTACACCTTC. It is translated as CASQQGTGYGYTF. J is TRBJ1-2 and V is TRBV19, with 7 bases aligning to TRBD1. Germline V lookup: CDR1 LNHDA, CDR2 SQIVND (reference sequence). The CDR3 spans 13 residues. V trimming: 8 bases; J trimming: 4 bases; junction bases outside the gene matches: 7.

In its sample, this clone was seen a few times. V usage is TRBV7-9 and J usage is TRBJ2-7; 10 bases line up with TRBD2. The V gene end was trimmed by 3 bases and the J gene end by 5 bases; junction bases not matched to a gene: 7. Germline CDR1 is SEHNR and CDR2 is FQNEAQ (reference sequence). The CDR3 consists of 15 residues. The CDR3 sequence is CASSFSGRAFDEQYF. CDR3 nucleotides: TGTGCCAGCAGCTTCAGCGGGAGGGCCTTCGACGAGCAGTACTTC.

The sample holds a few counts of this clone. The chain is built from TRBV25-1 and TRBJ2-1; 9 nucleotides match TRBD2. The CDR3 loop spans 16 amino acids. CDR1 and CDR2 from the germline V gene are MGHDK and SYGVNS. V trimming: 3 bases; J trimming: 2 bases; junction bases outside the gene matches: 5. The DNA for the CDR3 is TGTGCCAGCAGTGATTTGACTAGCGGTCCCTACAATGAGCAGTTCTTC. It yields the protein CASSDLTSGPYNEQFF.

The chain uses TRBV19 and TRBJ2-1, with 13 bases identical to TRBD2. V dropped 4 bases and J dropped 6; count of bases not matched to a gene: 3. Germline V gene data show CDR1 as LNHDA and CDR2 as SQIVND (reference sequence). This CDR3 region has 15 residues. The CDR3 sequence is CASSKLAGGSNEQFF. CDR3 DNA sequence: TGTGCCAGTAGTAAACTAGCGGGAGGGAGCAATGAGCAGTTCTTC.

This chain joins TRBV11-2 and TRBJ1-1; D is unclear. V lost 0 bases to trimming and J lost 1 base, with 15 bases between them. The CDR3 totals 17 residues. Germline V gene data show CDR1 as SGHAT and CDR2 as FQNNGV. CDR3 sequence: CASSLESWRRQNTEAFF. Here the CDR3 DNA reads TGTGCCAGCAGCTTAGAATCGTGGCGGAGGCAGAACACTGAAGCTTTCTTT.

This clone has more than one count but fewer than ten. The chain is built from TRBV28 and TRBJ2-7; the match to TRBD1 covers 12 bases. CDR3 length equals 15 residues. The germline CDR1 and CDR2 sequences are MDHEN and SYDVKM. Trimming took 4 bases from V and 5 from J; bases not matched to a gene: 6. The DNA of the CDR3 is TGTGCCAGCAGTTCCCCGGGACAGGGGGCGAACGAGCAGTACTTC. This sequence encodes CASSSPGQGANEQYF.

The V and J genes are TRBV6-5 and TRBJ1-1, with 8 bases identical to TRBD1. Germline V lookup: CDR1 MNHEY, CDR2 SVGAGI. The trim removed 6 bases at V and 4 bases at J, leaving 4 bases unmatched. The CDR3 length is 13 residues. CDR3 nucleotide sequence: TGTGCCAGCAGCTTCGGACAGGGCACTGAAGCTTTCTTT. Its translation: CASSFGQGTEAFF.

The gene calls are TRBV9 and TRBJ2-1; 8 bases align to TRBD2. This CDR3 contains 15 residues. Germline V gives CDR1 SGDLS, CDR2 YYNGEE. V shed 0 bases and J 7 bases; nucleotides not matched to a gene: 6. CDR3 nucleotides: TGTGCCAGCAGCGTAGGGGCGGGAGGAGGAAATGAGCAGTTCTTC. Translation: CASSVGAGGGNEQFF. Full variable domain (remainder filled in from reference TRBV9 and TRBJ2-1): DSGVTQTPKHLITATGQRVTLRCSPRSGDLSVYWYQQSLDQGLQFLIQYYNGEERAKGNILERFSAQQFPDLHSELNLSSLELGDSALYFCASSVGAGGGNEQFFGPGTRLTVL.

This clone was observed a few times. V is TRBV4-1 and J is TRBJ2-1, with 7 positions matching TRBD2. Unmatched junction bases numbered 7, after V lost 3 bases and J lost 8 bases. Germline V gene sequence: CDR1 MGHRA, CDR2 YSYEKL. The CDR3 length is 14 residues. The CDR3 protein is CASSQGLPSHEQFF. The DNA for the CDR3 is TGCGCCAGCAGCCAGGGACTACCATCCCATGAGCAGTTCTTC.

This clone was counted only a few times. The genes are TRBV9 and TRBJ2-2; TRBD1 is a possible D gene (6 bases). Trimming took 4 bases from V and 4 from J, leaving 17 bases between them. Germline V gene sequence: CDR1 SGDLS, CDR2 YYNGEE. The CDR3 has 16 residues. CDR3 amino acids: CASSPWGQGGTGELFF. CDR3 nucleotides: TGTGCCAGCAGCCCATGGGGGCAGGGCGGCACCGGGGAGCTGTTTTTT.

The CDR3 DNA is TGCGCCAGCAGCTTGGTGGGACACGGAGATGGCTACACCTTC. This sequence encodes CASSLVGHGDGYTF. This sequence joins TRBV5-1 and TRBJ1-2, with TRBD1 as a possible D gene (6 bases). Trimming removed 0 bases at V and 6 bases at J, with 12 bases between. Germline V gene data show CDR1 as SGHRS and CDR2 as YFSETQ. The CDR3 consists of 14 residues.

This clone appeared once. The genes are TRBV19 and TRBJ2-3; 8 bases agree with TRBD2. Germline V CDR1 and CDR2: LNHDA, SQIVND (reference sequence). V lost 6 bases, J lost 5 bases, and 13 bases stayed unmatched. The CDR3 covers 16 residues. CDR3 in DNA: TGTGCCAGTAGCAATATAGCGGGGCGATTGGGAGATACGCAGTATTTT. This gives the protein CASSNIAGRLGDTQYF.

The chain is built from TRBV5-4 and TRBJ2-3; 7 bases agree with TRBD2. The CDR3 extends over 14 amino acids. Germline V gene lookup returns CDR1 SGHNT and CDR2 YYREEE (reference sequence). V was pared by 0 bases and J by 3 bases, with 1 base of the junction left unmatched. As DNA, the CDR3 is TGTGCCAGCAGCTTGGGACTAGCAACAGATACGCAGTATTTT. Protein product: CASSLGLATDTQYF.

The rearrangement joins TRBV18 to TRBJ2-1; 15 bases align to TRBD2. Germline V CDR1 and CDR2: KGHSH, LQKENI. This CDR3 contains 19 residues. Unmatched junction bases numbered 9, after V lost 4 bases and J lost 2 bases. For the CDR3, the DNA is TGTGCCAGCTCACTTCCGGGACTAGCGGGAGGCCCCACCTACAATGAGCAGTTCTTC. Its translation is CASSLPGLAGGPTYNEQFF. Variable domain in full (rest from reference TRBV18 and TRBJ2-1): NAGVMQNPRHLVRRRGQEARLRCSPMKGHSHVYWYRQLPEEGLKFMVYLQKENIIDESGMPKERFSAEFPKEGPSILRIQQVVRGDSAAYFCASSLPGLAGGPTYNEQFFGPGTRLTVL.

This clone was counted a few times. The rearrangement links TRBV5-1 to TRBJ2-5, with 9 bases that match TRBD1. CDR1 SGHRS and CDR2 YFSETQ come from the germline V gene. Trimming took 0 bases from V and 4 from J; bases not matched to a gene: 10. The CDR3 is 17 amino acids. The CDR3 reads CASSLGDRASRRETQYF. The CDR3 DNA sequence: TGCGCCAGCAGCTTGGGGGACAGGGCATCGCGGCGAGAGACCCAGTACTTC.

This chain links TRBV5-1 with TRBJ2-7; D perhaps matches TRBD1 (5 bases). This CDR3 is 17 amino acids long. V dropped 4 bases and J dropped 1 base, with 21 bases sitting between them. CDR1 and CDR2 from the germline V gene are SGHRS and YFSETQ. The CDR3 here is CASSPGHSLGRSYEQYF. The CDR3, as DNA: TGCGCCAGCAGCCCCGGACATTCCCTGGGTCGTTCCTACGAGCAGTACTTC.